The entry below gives a single TCR beta chain sequence along with its context. What it recognizes is unknown. V shed 6 bases and J shed 6 bases, with 18 bases lying between them. CDR3 length: 15 residues. CDR1 MNHNS and CDR2 SASEGT come from the germline V gene. The record originates from a study of shared clonotypes between healthy human individuals. About the study: CD4 naive cells filled three plates per donor, CD4 memory three, CD8 naive two and CD8 memory one.

CD45RO-negative cells were positively selected for CCR7, leaving out terminally differentiated effector memory CD45RA+ cells. General study points: Sampling covered nothing but blood. Tissue TCR repertoires likely differ from those found in blood. Sequencing of the sorted subsets was shown by rarefaction to be incomplete despite large depth.

TCRdb's copy holds only in-frame clones and misses some; the assay was immunoSEQ multiplex PCR. The table lists some 2,100,000 clones, about 92% of them singletons. Sequenced input: naive CD8+ T cells from PBMCs. V usage is TRBV6-1 and J usage is TRBJ1-5, with a weak D call TRBD1 (6 bases). The source is a man between 18 and 29 years old in good health. Some clones in this sample may be carry-over from other donors' samples. The CDR3 sequence: CASSPSGEKVQPQHF. The DNA of the CDR3 is TGTGCCAGCAGCCCTTCAGGGGAAAAAGTTCAGCCCCAGCATTTT.